The clone carrying this TCR beta chain has more than one count but fewer than ten. The antigen is not known. These data are taken from a study of T-cell memory formation after mild COVID-19. Study context: Clusters of TCRs were largely donor specific.

This CDR3 has 14 residues. Germline CDR1 reads SEHNR; CDR2 reads FQNEAQ (reference sequence). Trimming left V 5 bases short and J 9 bases short, with 14 bases between. Study results and caveats: Contracting CD4+ clones sat mainly in CM and EM; CD8+ in EMRA.

Libraries for TCRalpha and TCRbeta carried sample barcodes and unique molecular identifiers via 5'RACE. One entry per CDR3 protein, called by TCRdb with MiXCR from the 5' RACE reads. Among more than 300,000 distinct CDR3 sequences listed, roughly 20% were seen once. This chain connects TRBV7-9 to TRBJ1-6; D perhaps matches TRBD1 (5 bases). The TCR was taken from a man aged 18 to 29 who had mild COVID-19 (a few samples of this study predate the infection). Cell type and time point are not known. The sequenced sample was PBMCs or a T cell subset sorted from them (not recorded which). CDR3 DNA: TGTGCCAGCAGCCCCGGTAGGGGCCCTTCACCCCTCCACTTT. Protein: CASSPGRGPSPLHF.